Here is one T cell receptor beta chain with its context. Its antigen is unknown. This entry comes from a study of a mutant IDH1 vaccine in newly diagnosed glioma. Study-level information: During weeks 1, 3, 5, 7, 11, 15, 19 and 23, patients received eight vaccinations. Either 4-6 weeks after radiotherapy alone or alongside temozolomide, vaccination was begun. Before enrollment, patients got radiotherapy alone, temozolomide alone, or mostly the combination.

Time point reported: week 5, during vaccination. What each vaccine dose contained was 300 ug of mutant IDH1 20-mer peptide, accompanied by topical imiquimod. The CDR3 sequence is 12 residues long. The germline V gene has CDR1 MNHEY and CDR2 SVGAGI. Trimming pared 5 bases from V and 4 bases from J, leaving 8 bases between. Some clones are missing from TCRdb's copy, which holds only in-frame ones; the method was immunoSEQ multiplex PCR. The data hold around 50,000 clones, with around 80% observed a single time. This sample comprised PBMCs, obtained from a glioma patient whose treatment included an IDH1 peptide vaccine. V is TRBV6-5 and J is TRBJ2-5; D gene ambiguous. The sequence was obtained from a man in his fifties or sixties with glioma. CDR3 DNA: TGTGCCAGCAGTGCCTCGGGAGAGACCCAGTACTTC. Protein sequence: CASSASGETQYF.